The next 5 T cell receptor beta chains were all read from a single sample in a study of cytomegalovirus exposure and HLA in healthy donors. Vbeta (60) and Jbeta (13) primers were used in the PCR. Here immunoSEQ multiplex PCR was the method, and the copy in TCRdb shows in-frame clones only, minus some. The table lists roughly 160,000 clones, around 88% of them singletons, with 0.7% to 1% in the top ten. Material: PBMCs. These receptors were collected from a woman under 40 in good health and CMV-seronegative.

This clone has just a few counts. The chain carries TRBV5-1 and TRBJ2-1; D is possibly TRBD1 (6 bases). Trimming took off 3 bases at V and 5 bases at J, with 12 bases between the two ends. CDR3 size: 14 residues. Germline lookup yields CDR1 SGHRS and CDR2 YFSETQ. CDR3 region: CASSWGPVDNEQFF. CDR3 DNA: TGCGCCAGCAGCTGGGGGCCTGTTGACAATGAGCAGTTCTTC.

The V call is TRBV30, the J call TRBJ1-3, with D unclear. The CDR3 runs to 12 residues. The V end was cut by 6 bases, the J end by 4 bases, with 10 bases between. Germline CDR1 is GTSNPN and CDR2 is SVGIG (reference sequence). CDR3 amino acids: CACAGAGNTIYF. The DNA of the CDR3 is TGTGCCTGCGCGGGCGCCGGAAACACCATATATTTT.

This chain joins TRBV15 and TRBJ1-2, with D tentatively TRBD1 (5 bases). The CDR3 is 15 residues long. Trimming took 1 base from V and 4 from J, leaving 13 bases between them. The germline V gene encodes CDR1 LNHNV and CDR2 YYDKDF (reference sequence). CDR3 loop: CATSRGGRGGYGYTF. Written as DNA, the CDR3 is TGTGCCACCAGCAGAGGTGGGAGGGGAGGCTATGGCTACACCTTC. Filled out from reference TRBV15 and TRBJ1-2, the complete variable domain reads DAMVIQNPRYQVTQFGKPVTLSCSQTLNHNVMYWYQQKSSQAPKLLFHYYDKDFNNEADTPDNFQSRRPNTSFCFLDIRSPGLGDTAMYLCATSRGGRGGYGYTFGSGTRLTVV.

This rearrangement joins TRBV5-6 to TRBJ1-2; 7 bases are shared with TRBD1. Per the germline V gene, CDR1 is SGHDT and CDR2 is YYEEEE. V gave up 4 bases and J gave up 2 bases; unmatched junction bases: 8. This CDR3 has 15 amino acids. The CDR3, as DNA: TGTGCCAGCAGCATCCGGACAGGTTCCAACTATGGCTACACCTTC. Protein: CASSIRTGSNYGYTF.

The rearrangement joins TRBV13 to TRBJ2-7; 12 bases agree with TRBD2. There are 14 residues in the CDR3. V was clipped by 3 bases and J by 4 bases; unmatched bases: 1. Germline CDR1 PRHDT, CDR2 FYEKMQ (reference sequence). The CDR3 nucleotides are TGTGCCAGCAGCTTGACTAGCGGGAGTTACGAGCAGTACTTC. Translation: CASSLTSGSYEQYF.